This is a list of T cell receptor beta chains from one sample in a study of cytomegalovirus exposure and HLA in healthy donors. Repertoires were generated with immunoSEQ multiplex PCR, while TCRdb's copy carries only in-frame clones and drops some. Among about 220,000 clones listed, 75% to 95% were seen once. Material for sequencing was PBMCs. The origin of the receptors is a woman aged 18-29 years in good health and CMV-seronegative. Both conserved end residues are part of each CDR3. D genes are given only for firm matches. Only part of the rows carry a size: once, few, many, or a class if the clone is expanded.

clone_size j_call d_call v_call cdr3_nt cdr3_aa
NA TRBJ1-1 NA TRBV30 TGTGCCTGGAGTGTAGAGATGAACACTGAAGCTTTCTTT CAWSVEMNTEAFF
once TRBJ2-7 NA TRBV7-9 TGTGCCAGCAGCCCCACCCCAGGGGCGGGTAATCCCTACGAGCAGTACTTC CASSPTPGAGNPYEQYF
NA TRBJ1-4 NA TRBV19 TGTGCCAGTAGAACAGACAATGAAAAACTGTTTTTT CASRTDNEKLFF
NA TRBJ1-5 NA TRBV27 TGTGCCAGCAGCCGGGGAGGTCGCGATCAGCCCCAGCATTTT CASSRGGRDQPQHF
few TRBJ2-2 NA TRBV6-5 TGTGCCAGCAGTTACTCGAGGGAAACCGGGGAGCTGTTTTTT CASSYSRETGELFF
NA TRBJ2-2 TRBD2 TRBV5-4 TGTGCCAGCAGCTTCCCCCAGCTAGCGGGCTCCACCGGGGAGCTGTTTTTT CASSFPQLAGSTGELFF
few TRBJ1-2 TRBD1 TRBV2 TGTGCCAGCAGAGGGACAGGGTTCTATGGCTACACCTTC CASRGTGFYGYTF
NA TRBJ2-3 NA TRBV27 TGTGCCAGCCGCGAACTGGGCAGGGGCACAGATACGCAGTATTTT CASRELGRGTDTQYF
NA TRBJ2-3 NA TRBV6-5 TGTGCCAGCAGTTACGGGGCAGGTGGGAGCACAGATACGCAGTATTTT CASSYGAGGSTDTQYF
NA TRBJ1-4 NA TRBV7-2 TGTGCCAGCACCCTAAGTGGGTGGAACCTTTCAGGCGAAAAACTGTTTTTT CASTLSGWNLSGEKLFF
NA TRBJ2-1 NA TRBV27 TGTGCCAGCAGTCCACGGACTTACTCGTACAATGAGCAGTTCTTC CASSPRTYSYNEQFF
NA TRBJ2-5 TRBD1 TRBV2 TGTGCCAGCAGTTATAGGGACAGCAAAGAGACCCAGTACTTC CASSYRDSKETQYF
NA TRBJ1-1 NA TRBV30 TGTGCCTGGAGTGTACTTTTTGCCAGGGGTGTAGGGTACACTGAAGCTTTCTTT CAWSVLFARGVGYTEAFF
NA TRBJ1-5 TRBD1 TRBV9 TGTGCCAGCAGCGCCGGACAGGGACGGAGCAATCAGCCCCAGCATTTT CASSAGQGRSNQPQHF
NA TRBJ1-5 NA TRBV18 TGTGCCAGCTCACGTGCGCTAAATCAGCCCCAGCATTTT CASSRALNQPQHF
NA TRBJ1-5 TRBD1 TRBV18 TGTGCCAGCTCACAAGGGACAGGGAATCAGCCCCAGCATTTT CASSQGTGNQPQHF
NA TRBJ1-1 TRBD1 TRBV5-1 TGCGCCAGCAGCATTGGGACAGGGGACGGGAGGGCTGAAGCTTTCTTT CASSIGTGDGRAEAFF
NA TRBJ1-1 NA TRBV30 TGTGCCTGGAGTGTACGGCGGGGGAACACTGAAGCTTTCTTT CAWSVRRGNTEAFF
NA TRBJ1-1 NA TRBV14 TGTGCCAGCAGCCAACAGGGGAACACTGAAGCTTTCTTT CASSQQGNTEAFF
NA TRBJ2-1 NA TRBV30 TGTGCCTGGAGTGCGTCTATAAAGTACAATGAGCAGTTCTTC CAWSASIKYNEQFF
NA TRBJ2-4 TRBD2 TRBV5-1 TGCGCCAGCAGCCTGACTAGCGGGAAGGACATTCAGTACTTC CASSLTSGKDIQYF
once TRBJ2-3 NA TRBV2 TGTGCCAGCACGCCAGTGAGGCATACGCAGTATTTT CASTPVRHTQYF
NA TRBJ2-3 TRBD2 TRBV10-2 TGCGCCAGCAAGGTAGCGGGAGGGACGTTACCCCGCACAGATACGCAGTATTTT CASKVAGGTLPRTDTQYF
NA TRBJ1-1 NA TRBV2 TGTGCCAGCAGTGCCTCACAGGGCGTACCTTTCTTT CASSASQGVPFF